This TCR beta chain is drawn from a study of blood T cell repertoires in COVID-19. Study at large: Italy, Spain and the United States were the sources of the convalescent and acute COVID-19 samples. Nucleic acid was either cDNA or gDNA, and it came from T cells, B-cell-depleted T cells, or PBMCs.

The CDR3 length is 13 residues. V dropped 3 bases and J dropped 4; count of bases not matched to a gene: 1. Germline assignment: CDR1 MNHEY and CDR2 SMNVEV (reference sequence). In the study's own analysis: Counts of nucleated cells, estimated from reference gene primer amplification, were obtained. Some clones are missing from TCRdb's copy, which holds only in-frame ones; the method was immunoSEQ multiplex PCR. V, J and clone size are those of that table, while D and trimming were read from the DNA. The repertoire holds 250,000 to 300,000 clones, approximately 86% seen once, with 2.2% in the top ten.

The V and J genes are TRBV27 and TRBJ1-2, with TRBD1 matching over 8 bases. This clonotype was sampled from a woman between 50 and 59 years old who had recovered from COVID-19. The specimen sequenced was peripheral blood. CDR3 nucleotides: TGTGCCAGCAGTTTTGGACAGGGCTATGGCTACACCTTC. As protein: CASSFGQGYGYTF.